Sequencing of this TCR beta chain was carried out in a study of blood T cell repertoires in COVID-19. Study-level information: PBMCs, B-cell-depleted T cells, or T cells provided the cDNA or gDNA that made up the material.

The V and J ends lost 1 base and 7 bases respectively, with 16 bases between them. The CDR3 loop spans 15 amino acids. CDR1 and CDR2 from the germline V gene are LGHNA and YNFKEQ. In assigning cohorts, the study relied on participant-reported clinical history. Donors in Cohort 3 counted as recovered after two negative PCRs, clearance, or symptom resolution. Original processing methods: Reference gene primers were amplified, and this amplification served to estimate nucleated cell counts. The method was immunoSEQ multiplex PCR; TCRdb's version includes in-frame clones alone and lacks a portion of them. That table furnishes V, J and clone size, whereas the DNA furnished D and trimming. Found here are around 300,000 clones, around nine tenths of them singletons; the top ten hold approximately 1.5%.

This sequence was found in a woman between 40 and 50 years old who had recovered from COVID-19. The sequenced sample was PBMCs or T cells enriched from blood (not recorded which). The chain recombines TRBV4-2 with TRBJ1-2; D is perhaps TRBD1 (5 bases). The DNA of the CDR3 is TGTGCCAGCAGCCAAGTGGGGGGTGACTTGCCTGGCTACACCTTC. The encoded protein is CASSQVGGDLPGYTF.